This TCR beta chain was sequenced during a study of T cell changes during pregnancy in multiple sclerosis. Method: immunoSEQ multiplex PCR; TCRdb's copy keeps in-frame clones and lacks some. The data show more than 55,000 clones, roughly nine tenths seen once. Germline V gene lookup returns CDR1 MNHNY and CDR2 SVGAGI (reference sequence). Trimming took off 2 bases at V and 3 bases at J, with 10 bases between the two ends. The CDR3 loop spans 14 amino acids. The chain is built from TRBV6-6 and TRBJ1-1; tentative D call: TRBD1 (5 bases). This material consisted of CD4+ T cells from peripheral blood mononuclear cells, taken in the third trimester of pregnancy. The clonotype originates from a female donor with multiple sclerosis, enrolled in a pregnancy study. This chain's CDR3 is CASSYQGEDTEAFF. In nucleotides, the CDR3 is TGTGCCAGCAGTTACCAAGGGGAGGACACTGAAGCTTTCTTT.